The rows below give T cell receptor beta chains drawn from one sample of a study of radiotherapy plus CTLA-4 blockade in lung cancer. TCRdb's copy holds only in-frame clones and misses some; the assay was immunoSEQ multiplex PCR. Among roughly 120,000 clones listed, about four fifths were seen once. The sequenced sample was peripheral blood, obtained from a patient treated with radiotherapy plus ipilimumab. These receptors all come from a human donor with non-small cell lung cancer who had a partial response to radiotherapy plus ipilimumab. The CDR3 runs from the conserved cysteine through the conserved F or W. A D gene is named only where the DNA matches it firmly. Only some rows state a clone size, as once, few, many or a class for expanded clones.

clone_size j_call v_call d_call cdr3_aa cdr3_nt
once TRBJ1-1 TRBV19 TRBD1 CASSRDRNTEAFF TGTGCCAGTAGCCGGGACAGGAACACTGAAGCTTTCTTT
. TRBJ1-5 TRBV6-1 . CATMDGRFSNQPQHF TGTGCCACCATGGATGGGAGGTTTAGCAATCAGCCCCAGCATTTT
. TRBJ2-5 TRBV10-1 TRBD2 CASSETSGRGETQYF TGCGCCAGCAGTGAGACTAGCGGGAGGGGAGAGACCCAGTACTTC
. TRBJ2-1 TRBV28 TRBD2 CASSPPPGREGRGEQFF TGTGCCAGCAGCCCGCCGCCTGGGCGGGAGGGCCGGGGTGAGCAGTTCTTC
once TRBJ1-1 TRBV20-1 TRBD1 CSVTQGGEAFF TGCAGTGTTACCCAGGGGGGCGAAGCTTTCTTT
. TRBJ2-3 TRBV7-9 TRBD2 CASSSSGRVRVTDTQYF TGTGCCAGCAGCTCAAGCGGGAGGGTGAGGGTCACAGATACGCAGTATTTT
. TRBJ1-2 TRBV28 TRBD1 CASSLTGVPNYGYTF TGTGCCAGCAGTTTGACAGGGGTACCAAACTATGGCTACACCTTC
. TRBJ1-2 TRBV6-5 . CASSYPRGGDGYGYTF TGTGCCAGCAGTTACCCCCGAGGCGGGGACGGCTATGGCTACACCTTC
. TRBJ1-5 TRBV6-1 . CASSEGANQPQHF TGTGCCAGCAGTGAAGGAGCGAATCAGCCCCAGCATTTT
. TRBJ2-7 TRBV6-6 TRBD2 CASSYGLAQYF TGTGCCAGCAGTTACGGACTAGCTCAGTACTTC
. TRBJ2-5 TRBV28 TRBD1 CASSSQTTGGETQYF TGTGCCAGCAGTTCACAGACCACAGGGGGAGAGACCCAGTACTTC
. TRBJ2-4 TRBV19 TRBD2 CASSNLKIGGLAKNIQYF TGTGCCAGTAGCAACCTTAAAATCGGGGGGTTAGCCAAAAACATTCAGTACTTC
. TRBJ2-1 TRBV19 TRBD2 CASRRTSGNGYNEQFF TGTGCCAGTAGGCGGACTAGCGGGAACGGCTACAATGAGCAGTTCTTC
. TRBJ1-2 TRBV19 . CASTLSARGLGYTF TGTGCCAGTACTCTTTCGGCCAGGGGCCTTGGCTACACCTTC
. TRBJ1-5 TRBV28 TRBD1 CASTGTGSQPQHF TGTGCCAGCACCGGGACAGGGAGTCAGCCCCAGCATTTT
. TRBJ1-5 TRBV9 . CASSLGGDQPQHF TGTGCCAGCAGCCTCGGGGGGGATCAGCCCCAGCATTTT
. TRBJ2-3 TRBV6-4 . CASRHRGTDTQYF TGTGCCAGCAGGCATAGGGGGACAGATACGCAGTATTTT
. TRBJ2-1 TRBV5-6 TRBD2 CASILTSGRYEQFF TGTGCCAGCATATTAACTAGCGGGAGATATGAGCAGTTCTTC
. TRBJ2-7 TRBV28 TRBD2 CASSFSLGTAGLNYEQYF TGTGCCAGCAGTTTTAGTCTGGGTACTGCGGGACTAAACTACGAGCAGTACTTC
once TRBJ2-5 TRBV2 . CASSAEPSETQYF TGTGCCAGCAGTGCCGAGCCGTCGGAGACCCAGTACTTC
few TRBJ2-4 TRBV21-1 . CASSKRQSGIQYF TGTGCCAGCAGCAAAAGGCAGAGCGGCATTCAGTACTTC
. TRBJ1-5 TRBV6-5 TRBD1 CASRGQGIDQPQHF TGTGCCAGCAGAGGACAGGGGATCGATCAGCCCCAGCATTTT